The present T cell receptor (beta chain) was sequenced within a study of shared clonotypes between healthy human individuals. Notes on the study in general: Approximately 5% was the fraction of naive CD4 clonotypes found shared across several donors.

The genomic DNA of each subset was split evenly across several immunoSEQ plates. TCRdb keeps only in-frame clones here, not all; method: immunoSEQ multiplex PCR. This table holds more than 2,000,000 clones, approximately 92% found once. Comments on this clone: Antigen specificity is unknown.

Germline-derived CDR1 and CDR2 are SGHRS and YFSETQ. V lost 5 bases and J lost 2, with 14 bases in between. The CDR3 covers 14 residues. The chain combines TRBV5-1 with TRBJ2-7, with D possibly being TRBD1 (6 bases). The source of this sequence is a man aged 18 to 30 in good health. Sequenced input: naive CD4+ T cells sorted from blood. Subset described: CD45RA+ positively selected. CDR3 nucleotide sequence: TGCGCCAGCAGTCCACAGGGTGGAACCTACGAGCAGTACTTC. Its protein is CASSPQGGTYEQYF.